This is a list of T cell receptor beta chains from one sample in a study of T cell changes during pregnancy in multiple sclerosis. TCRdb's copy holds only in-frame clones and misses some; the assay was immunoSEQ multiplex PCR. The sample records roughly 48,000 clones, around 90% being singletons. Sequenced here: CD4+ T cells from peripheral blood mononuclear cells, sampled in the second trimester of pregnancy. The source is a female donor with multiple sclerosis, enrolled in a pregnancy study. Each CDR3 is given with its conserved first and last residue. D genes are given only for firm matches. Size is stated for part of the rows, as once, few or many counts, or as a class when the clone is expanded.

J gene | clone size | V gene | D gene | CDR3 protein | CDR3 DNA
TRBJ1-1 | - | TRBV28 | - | CASSLSGAEAFF | TGTGCCAGCAGTTTATCAGGGGCTGAAGCTTTCTTT
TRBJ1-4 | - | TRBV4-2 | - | CASSQGTLERLFF | TGTGCCAGCAGCCAAGGTACCCTTGAGAGACTGTTTTTT
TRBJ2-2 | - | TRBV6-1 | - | CASHLGAGQGGELFF | TGTGCCAGCCACTTAGGGGCAGGGCAGGGCGGGGAGCTGTTTTTT
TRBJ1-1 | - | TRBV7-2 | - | CASSYGQVAEAFF | TGTGCCAGCAGCTACGGACAAGTCGCTGAAGCTTTCTTT
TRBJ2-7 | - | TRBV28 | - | CASNGQGSYEQYF | TGTGCCAGCAACGGCCAGGGATCCTACGAGCAGTACTTC
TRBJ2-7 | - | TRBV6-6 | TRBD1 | CASSYTGQGASYEQYF | TGTGCCAGCAGTTACACCGGACAGGGGGCTTCCTACGAGCAGTACTTC
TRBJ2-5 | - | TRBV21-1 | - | CASSKEGAGEGETQYF | TGTGCCAGCAGCAAAGAAGGGGCGGGAGAGGGAGAGACCCAGTACTTC
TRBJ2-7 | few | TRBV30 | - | CAWSVLPYEQYF | TGTGCCTGGAGTGTACTCCCGTACGAGCAGTACTTC
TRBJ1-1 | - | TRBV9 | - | CASSVGRGNTEAFF | TGTGCCAGCAGCGTGGGCAGGGGGAACACTGAAGCTTTCTTT
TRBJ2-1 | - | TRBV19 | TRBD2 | CASSMSSGGPFRNEQFF | TGTGCCAGTAGTATGTCTAGCGGGGGTCCCTTTAGGAATGAGCAGTTCTTC
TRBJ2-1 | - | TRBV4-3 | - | CASSLSRAAGNEQFF | TGCGCCAGCAGCCTTTCCAGGGCGGCAGGCAATGAGCAGTTCTTC
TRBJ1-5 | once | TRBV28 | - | CASSLLRFPNSNQPQHF | TGTGCCAGCAGTTTACTCAGGTTTCCTAATAGCAATCAGCCCCAGCATTTT
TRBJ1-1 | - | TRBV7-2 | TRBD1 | CASSGRDRVRGTEAFF | TGTGCCAGCAGCGGCCGGGACAGGGTGAGGGGCACTGAAGCTTTCTTT
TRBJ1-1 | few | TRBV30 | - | CAWRAGYQTTEAFF | TGTGCCTGGAGGGCGGGTTACCAAACCACTGAAGCTTTCTTT
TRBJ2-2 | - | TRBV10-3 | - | CAISGSRLDTGELFF | TGTGCCATCAGTGGGTCCCGACTTGACACCGGGGAGCTGTTTTTT
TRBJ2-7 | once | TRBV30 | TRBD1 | CAWSGTGKYEQYF | TGTGCCTGGAGCGGGACAGGGAAGTACGAGCAGTACTTC
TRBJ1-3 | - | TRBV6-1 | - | CASTSSGNTIYF | TGTGCCAGCACCAGCTCTGGAAACACCATATATTTT
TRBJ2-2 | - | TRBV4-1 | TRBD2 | CASSQRSQRERAGELFF | TGCGCCAGCAGCCAAAGATCCCAGCGGGAGAGAGCCGGGGAGCTGTTTTTT